These 24 T cell receptor beta chains share one sample of origin, sequenced in a study of T cells in tuberculosis. The assay was immunoSEQ multiplex PCR, and TCRdb's table has in-frame clones only and misses some. The data contain around 43,000 clones, about 95% of them singletons. The specimen sequenced was PBMCs. The receptor source for this set is a donor aged 10 to 29 with latent tuberculosis or without tuberculosis infection.

The chain employs TRBV6-1 and TRBJ2-2; a possible D gene is TRBD2 (6 bases). V lost 8 bases, J lost 1 base, and 14 bases lay in between. This CDR3 spans 15 amino acids. In germline, CDR1 is MNHNS, CDR2 SASEGT. This CDR3 is CASLQLGGNTGELFF. In DNA form, the CDR3 reads TGTGCCAGCCTGCAGTTGGGGGGGAACACCGGGGAGCTGTTTTTT.

The chain recombines TRBV14 with TRBJ1-2; D possibly corresponds to TRBD1 (6 bases). Germline V lookup: CDR1 SGHDN, CDR2 FVKESK. Trimming pared 0 bases from V and 4 bases from J, leaving 18 bases between. The length of the CDR3 is 17 residues. This chain's CDR3 is CASSQDREAGTFYGYTF. CDR3 bases: TGTGCCAGCAGCCAAGATCGGGAGGCAGGGACATTCTATGGCTACACCTTC.

The gene calls are TRBV5-1 and TRBJ2-1, with TRBD2 matching over 8 bases. The CDR3 has 15 amino acids. J gave up 5 bases and V 7 bases, and 11 bases lay outside the gene matches. Looked up from germline, CDR1 is SGHRS and CDR2 is YFSETQ. CDR3 sequence reads: CASATGTGGNNEQFF. CDR3 bases: TGCGCCAGCGCAACCGGGACGGGGGGGAACAATGAGCAGTTCTTC.

The chain is built from TRBV9 and TRBJ1-6, with 9 bases identical to TRBD1. The CDR3 runs 15 residues. V was clipped by 4 bases and J by 11 bases; unmatched bases: 10. CDR1 is SGDLS, CDR2 YYNGEE, per germline. The CDR3 DNA follows: TGTGCCAGCAGCAGTCGGGACAGGGCTTCTCCACCCCTCCACTTT. It encodes CASSSRDRASPPLHF.

This clone is medium-sized. V and J are TRBV21-1 and TRBJ2-3; TRBD2 was called by the table and not checked on the DNA. TRBV21-1 is recorded as a pseudogene. The length of the CDR3 is 20 residues. This CDR3 reads CASSTGHLAGGKDSTDTQYF. The CDR3 region has the DNA TGTGCCAGCAGCACCGGTCATCTAGCGGGGGGGAAAGATAGCACAGATACGCAGTATTTT.

The V gene is TRBV25-1, the J gene TRBJ2-1, with TRBD1 matching 8 bases. CDR1 is MGHDK, CDR2 SYGVNS, per germline. CDR3 length: 16 amino acids. V shed 4 bases, J shed 4 bases, and the junction held 9 bases outside the gene matches. CDR3 in amino acids: CASSGNTGGKYNEQFF. CDR3 nucleotides: TGTGCCAGCAGTGGCAATACAGGGGGGAAATACAATGAGCAGTTCTTC.

The chain combines TRBV9 with TRBJ1-2, with D perhaps TRBD1 (5 bases). Germline CDR1 SGDLS, CDR2 YYNGEE. The CDR3 has 16 residues. V was clipped by 0 bases and J by 7 bases, with 19 bases between them. The CDR3 bases are TGTGCCAGCAGCGTAGTAGGGGCACAGACTTCGCCTGGCTACACCTTC. Translated: CASSVVGAQTSPGYTF.

The chain joins TRBV2 to TRBJ2-1, with 7 bases identical to TRBD2. This CDR3 is 13 amino acids long. CDR1 and CDR2 from the germline V gene are SNHLY and FYNNEI. V was pared by 6 bases and J by 5 bases, with 4 bases of the junction left unmatched. The CDR3 sequence is CASRVRGDNEQFF. In DNA, the CDR3 is TGTGCCAGCAGGGTCCGGGGGGACAATGAGCAGTTCTTC.

The rearrangement joins TRBV6-1 to TRBJ1-1; the D gene is possibly TRBD1 (5 bases). The germline CDR1 and CDR2 sequences are MNHNS and SASEGT. V was clipped by 3 bases and J by 9 bases, with 17 bases between them. The CDR3 sequence is 14 residues long. In DNA form, the CDR3 reads TGTGCCAGCAGTGATGGTTCCAGGGATCTGAAAGCTTTCTTT. This gives the protein CASSDGSRDLKAFF.

V and J are TRBV9 and TRBJ1-1; 8 bases line up with TRBD1. Germline loops: CDR1 SGDLS, CDR2 YYNGEE. The CDR3 runs to 14 residues. The J segment lost 6 bases and the V segment lost 4 bases, leaving 8 bases of the junction unmatched. The CDR3 loop is CASSPGQGRSEAFF. CDR3 nucleotides: TGTGCCAGCAGCCCCGGACAGGGACGTTCTGAAGCTTTCTTT.

The chain combines TRBV11-2 with TRBJ2-7; TRBD2 matches 8 bases. Per the germline V gene, CDR1 is SGHAT and CDR2 is FQNNGV. J gave up 2 bases and V 0 bases, and 6 bases lay outside the gene matches. The CDR3 spans 16 residues. This CDR3 reads CASSLEDRGGTYEQYF. As DNA, the CDR3 is TGTGCCAGCAGCTTAGAGGATCGGGGGGGCACCTACGAGCAGTACTTC.

This clone was found once. The V call is TRBV5-6, the J call TRBJ2-7; perhaps TRBD2 as D (5 bases). Germline CDR1 is SGHDT and CDR2 is YYEEEE. The CDR3 runs 15 residues. V was shortened by 4 bases and J by 0 bases, with 14 bases between the two germline ends. The CDR3 is CASSPGVTISYEQYF. The CDR3 bases are TGTGCCAGCAGCCCCGGGGTCACGATCTCCTACGAGCAGTACTTC. The complete variable domain, with remaining parts taken from reference TRBV5-6 and TRBJ2-7, reads DAGVTQSPTHLIKTRGQQVTLRCSPKSGHDTVSWYQQALGQGPQFIFQYYEEEERQRGNFPDRFSGHQFPNYSSELNVNALLLGDSALYLCASSPGVTISYEQYFGPGTRLTVT.

The V call is TRBV19, the J call TRBJ1-5; D unresolved. The CDR3 is made up of 13 amino acids. V was clipped by 0 bases and J by 4 bases, with 4 bases between them. Germline V CDR1 and CDR2: LNHDA, SQIVND (reference sequence). CDR3 DNA sequence: TGTGCCAGTAGTATAGATACTAATCAGCCCCAGCATTTT. Its protein product is CASSIDTNQPQHF.

V usage is TRBV5-1 and J usage is TRBJ1-3; TRBD1 agrees at 8 bases. This CDR3 spans 16 amino acids. Losses at the gene ends were 4 bases for V and 2 bases for J; bases not matched to a gene: 8. The germline gives CDR1 SGHRS, CDR2 YFSETQ. CDR3 nucleotides: TGCGCCAGCAGCGGTCGACAGGGGAATGCTGGAAACACCATATATTTT. This encodes CASSGRQGNAGNTIYF.

V usage is TRBV5-1 and J usage is TRBJ2-6; D might be TRBD2 (7 bases). Germline CDR1 SGHRS, CDR2 YFSETQ. The CDR3 covers 18 residues. Trimming removed 2 bases from V and 0 bases from J, with 15 bases in between. CDR3 residues: CASSFYGGTSSGANVLTF. CDR3 in DNA: TGCGCCAGCAGCTTTTACGGGGGGACAAGCTCTGGGGCCAACGTCCTGACTTTC.

This clone is a singleton in its sample. The CDR3 DNA is TGTGCCAGCAGCTTGAGGGGATCCTACGAGCAGTACTTC. This encodes CASSLRGSYEQYF. The chain employs TRBV5-6 and TRBJ2-7; perhaps TRBD1 as D (5 bases). The V gene's germline CDR1 is SGHDT and CDR2 YYEEEE. This CDR3 has 13 amino acids. Trimming removed 1 base from V and 1 base from J, with 6 bases in between. Supplemented by reference TRBV5-6 and TRBJ2-7, the full variable domain reads DAGVTQSPTHLIKTRGQQVTLRCSPKSGHDTVSWYQQALGQGPQFIFQYYEEEERQRGNFPDRFSGHQFPNYSSELNVNALLLGDSALYLCASSLRGSYEQYFGPGTRLTVT.

The chain is built from TRBV5-1 and TRBJ2-5; TRBD1 matches at 7 bases. Germline trimming cut 0 bases from V and 4 bases from J; bases unmatched to any gene: 6. Germline V lookup: CDR1 SGHRS, CDR2 YFSETQ. CDR3 length: 15 residues. CDR3 coding DNA: TGCGCCAGCAGCTTGGTATTTTCAGGGGGAGAGACCCAGTACTTC. Its translation: CASSLVFSGGETQYF.

The CDR3 sequence is CASSLTETGELFF. The CDR3, as DNA: TGTGCCAGCAGCTTAACGGAGACCGGGGAGCTGTTTTTT. The chain is built from TRBV7-9 and TRBJ2-2; no clear D gene. This CDR3 region has 13 residues. The germline gives CDR1 SEHNR, CDR2 FQNEAQ (reference sequence). Between the trimmed V and J ends, which lost 2 bases and 5 bases, there was a span of 6 bases.

This chain links TRBV7-2 with TRBJ2-2, with 13 bases matching TRBD2. Germline assignment: CDR1 SGHTA and CDR2 FQGNSA. V lost 2 bases to trimming and J lost 7 bases; unmatched junction nucleotides: 4. The CDR3 is 16 amino acids. The CDR3 here is CASSLTSGGVGGELFF. DNA for the CDR3: TGTGCCAGCAGCTTAACTAGCGGGGGGGTCGGCGGGGAGCTGTTTTTT.

The rearrangement joins TRBV9 to TRBJ2-7, with 7 bases identical to TRBD2. This CDR3 contains 15 residues. Trimming took 4 bases from V and 7 from J; bases not matched to a gene: 14. The germline gives CDR1 SGDLS, CDR2 YYNGEE. The CDR3 reads CASSTSSGGVGEQYF. DNA of the CDR3: TGTGCCAGCAGCACGTCCTCGGGGGGAGTGGGGGAGCAGTACTTC. Complete variable domain (other parts from reference TRBV9 and TRBJ2-7): DSGVTQTPKHLITATGQRVTLRCSPRSGDLSVYWYQQSLDQGLQFLIQYYNGEERAKGNILERFSAQQFPDLHSELNLSSLELGDSALYFCASSTSSGGVGEQYFGPGTRLTVT.

The chain recombines TRBV7-9 with TRBJ2-7; possibly TRBD1 for D (6 bases). Germline CDR1 reads SEHNR; CDR2 reads FQNEAQ (reference sequence). Between the trimmed V and J ends, which lost 0 bases and 6 bases, there was a span of 18 bases. This CDR3 spans 16 amino acids. Written as DNA, the CDR3 is TGTGCCAGCAGCTTAGCAGGCGGACAGAAAAGGGGCGAGCAGTACTTC. It codes for CASSLAGGQKRGEQYF.

The V and J genes are TRBV18 and TRBJ2-7; TRBD2 aligns across 7 bases. After removal of 2 bases from V and 3 bases from J, the junction contained 7 bases not matched to a gene. CDR3 length equals 15 residues. In germline, CDR1 is KGHSH, CDR2 LQKENI. The CDR3 reads CASSPSIGLVYEQYF. CDR3 nucleotide sequence: TGTGCCAGCTCACCATCGATAGGACTAGTCTACGAGCAGTACTTC. The complete variable domain, with remaining parts taken from reference TRBV18 and TRBJ2-7, reads NAGVMQNPRHLVRRRGQEARLRCSPMKGHSHVYWYRQLPEEGLKFMVYLQKENIIDESGMPKERFSAEFPKEGPSILRIQQVVRGDSAAYFCASSPSIGLVYEQYFGPGTRLTVT.

This clone was counted once. The chain carries TRBV13 and TRBJ1-5, with D perhaps TRBD1 (5 bases). Looked up from germline, CDR1 is PRHDT and CDR2 is FYEKMQ (reference sequence). V was clipped by 6 bases and J by 3 bases, with 21 bases between them. The CDR3 runs 17 residues. Here the CDR3 DNA reads TGTGCCAGCAGATGGGCGTTGAAGGAGGGGAACAATCAGCCCCAGCATTTT. The encoded protein is CASRWALKEGNNQPQHF.

V and J are TRBV7-9 and TRBJ2-2, with D possibly matching TRBD2 (5 bases). The ends were cut back, 5 bases at V and 7 bases at J, with 17 bases in the middle. CDR1 and CDR2 from the germline V gene are SEHNR and FQNEAQ (reference sequence). The CDR3 totals 15 residues. The CDR3 sequence is CASSPRTGIFGELFF. CDR3 nucleotide sequence: TGTGCCAGCAGCCCTAGGACGGGAATTTTCGGGGAGCTGTTTTTT.